The sequence of this T cell receptor (beta chain) was determined in a study of cytomegalovirus exposure and HLA in healthy donors. Study results and limitations: Several of the most significant clusters were apparently associated with common viral pathogens in a later analysis. In presence/absence analyses, roughly uniform sequencing depth across donors was assumed. Serostatus for CMV was the only available immune exposure information. Reports indicate that TCR beta sequences accurately predicted the HLA-A and HLA-B alleles of most subjects.

On this clone: The antigen remains undetermined.

The primer mix had 60 Vbeta and 13 Jbeta primers. The data were produced by immunoSEQ multiplex PCR, yet TCRdb's version contains in-frame clones alone and is incomplete. The table has under 200,000 clones, 68% seen once. This CDR3 has 12 amino acids. The germline V and J ends were trimmed by 6 bases and 6 bases, with 10 bases remaining between them. The germline gives CDR1 KGHSH, CDR2 LQKENI. Material: PBMCs. The V gene is TRBV18, the J gene TRBJ2-3; D is unclear. This receptor was identified in a woman in her thirties or forties in good health and CMV-seropositive. CDR3 amino acids: CASSLASDTQYF. The CDR3 DNA sequence: TGTGCCAGCTCGCTGGCCTCGGATACGCAGTATTTT.